The 14 T cell receptor beta chains given below trace back to one sample, sequenced in a study of T-cell reconstitution after alpha-beta-depleted transplantation in children. TCRbeta library preparation incorporated unique molecular identifiers. TCRdb re-analysed the PCR reads in MiXCR, keeping a single row per CDR3 protein. The data contain some 520,000 distinct CDR3 sequences, about 31% of them seen just once; the ten biggest clones take up around 2.3%. The starting material was PBMCs from the stem cell graft donor, obtained from the stem cell graft. The source is a human donor who donated a stem cell graft to a child with aplastic anemia.

This clonotype was observed a few times. The rearrangement links TRBV7-6 to TRBJ1-1, with 8 bases that match TRBD1. The V gene's germline CDR1 is SGHVS and CDR2 FNYEAQ. The CDR3 sequence is 15 residues long. V shed 5 bases and J 5 bases; nucleotides not matched to a gene: 10. The CDR3, as DNA: TGTGCCAGCAGCCCCACGACAGGGGTGAGAACTGAAGCTTTCTTT. Translation gives CASSPTTGVRTEAFF.

V and J are TRBV27 and TRBJ2-3; 14 positions agree with TRBD2. Per the germline V gene, CDR1 is MNHEY and CDR2 is SMNVEV (reference sequence). The CDR3 contains 17 residues. The V gene end was trimmed by 3 bases and the J gene end by 1 base; junction bases not matched to a gene: 3. The CDR3 DNA reads as TGTGCCAGCAGTTTTTGGGGACTAGCGGGAGGCACAGATACGCAGTATTTT. Translation gives CASSFWGLAGGTDTQYF.

The chain couples TRBV20-1 to TRBJ2-3; TRBD2 aligns across 7 bases. Germline CDR1 and CDR2: DFQATT and SNEGSKA (reference sequence). The CDR3 has 14 amino acids. Trimming cost V 6 bases and J 6 bases; bases outside gene matches: 12. CDR3 residues: CSAPGGGVSDTQYF. Written as DNA, the CDR3 is TGCAGTGCCCCCGGTGGGGGGGTCAGCGATACGCAGTATTTT.

This clonotype has only a few counts. The chain has TRBV25-1 and TRBJ1-2, with D hard to call. CDR1 MGHDK and CDR2 SYGVNS come from the germline V gene. This CDR3 has 12 residues. V was clipped by 6 bases and J by 8 bases, with 13 bases between them. CDR3 coding DNA: TGTGCCAGCAGGGAGGTTGGTAAAGGCTACACCTTC. Its translation is CASREVGKGYTF.

There are a few counts of this clonotype. V and J are TRBV7-2 and TRBJ2-1; D gene ambiguous. The CDR3 covers 11 residues. V shed 5 bases and J shed 7 bases, with 6 bases lying between them. Germline V gene lookup returns CDR1 SGHTA and CDR2 FQGNSA. The CDR3 protein is CASSQLNEQFF. For the CDR3, the DNA is TGTGCCAGCAGCCAGTTAAATGAGCAGTTCTTC.

This clonotype has just a few counts. The chain uses TRBV9 and TRBJ1-3; 9 nucleotides agree with TRBD1. The V gene's germline CDR1 is SGDLS and CDR2 YYNGEE. This CDR3 region has 17 residues. The V segment lost 4 bases and the J segment 1 base; nucleotides outside the gene matches: 9. The CDR3 region is CASSFRDREVSGNTIYF. For the CDR3, the DNA is TGTGCCAGCAGCTTCCGGGACAGGGAGGTTTCTGGAAACACCATATATTTT.

V and J are TRBV6-4 and TRBJ2-5; possible D gene TRBD2, 5 bases. This CDR3 contains 21 residues. The V end lost 10 bases, the J end lost 5 bases, and 41 bases lay between the germline ends. Germline-derived CDR1 and CDR2 are MRHNA and SNTAGT. The DNA of the CDR3 is TGTGCCACCGCTGAATCTGCCGGCAGTATCCGCGGCGGAGGTTGGAGGGAGACCCAGTACTTC. It is translated as CATAESAGSIRGGGWRETQYF.

This clonotype was counted at least ten times. V and J are TRBV18 and TRBJ1-2; D gene uncertain. Trimming pared 3 bases from V and 6 bases from J, leaving 11 bases between. CDR1 is KGHSH, CDR2 LQKENI, per germline. This CDR3 comprises 13 residues. The CDR3 DNA reads TGTGCCAGCTCACCCCGGGGTTCTGATGGCTACACCTTC. This encodes CASSPRGSDGYTF.

The table lists this clonotype with a few counts. The chain carries TRBV11-3 and TRBJ2-7, with 11 bases fitting TRBD2. This CDR3 is built from 16 residues. V lost 0 bases and J lost 2; bases outside the gene matches: 3. CDR1 and CDR2 (germline): SGHNT, YENEEA. The CDR3 spells CASSLDSTSGAYEQYF. The CDR3 DNA sequence: TGTGCCAGCAGCTTAGATTCGACTAGCGGGGCCTACGAGCAGTACTTC.

The rearrangement links TRBV10-2 to TRBJ2-3, with a tentative D call TRBD1 (6 bases). V was pared by 2 bases and J by 0 bases, with 12 bases between. This CDR3 is built from 16 residues. CDR1 is WSHSY, CDR2 SAAADI, per germline. This CDR3 reads CASSEMGHGSTDTQYF. The CDR3 DNA follows: TGCGCCAGCAGTGAGATGGGACACGGAAGCACAGATACGCAGTATTTT.

The J gene is TRBJ2-1, the V gene TRBV5-1; 9 positions match TRBD1. V was clipped by 0 bases and J by 6 bases; unmatched bases: 4. Germline V gene lookup returns CDR1 SGHRS and CDR2 YFSETQ. The CDR3 is 15 amino acids. The CDR3: CASSLGDRESNEQFF. Here the CDR3 DNA reads TGCGCCAGCAGCTTGGGGGACAGGGAAAGCAATGAGCAGTTCTTC.

This clonotype occurred a few times. The rearrangement joins TRBV18 to TRBJ1-1; D is unresolved. V shed 2 bases and J shed 1 base, with 11 bases lying between them. CDR3 length: 15 amino acids. CDR1 KGHSH and CDR2 LQKENI come from the germline V gene. CDR3 sequence reads: CASSPMSGRNTEAFF. CDR3 in DNA: TGTGCCAGCTCACCAATGTCAGGCCGGAACACTGAAGCTTTCTTT. Looking up the rest from reference TRBV18 and TRBJ1-1 gives the full variable domain: NAGVMQNPRHLVRRRGQEARLRCSPMKGHSHVYWYRQLPEEGLKFMVYLQKENIIDESGMPKERFSAEFPKEGPSILRIQQVVRGDSAAYFCASSPMSGRNTEAFFGQGTRLTVV.

At least ten counts were recorded for this clonotype. The V and J genes are TRBV12-3 or TRBV12-4 and TRBJ1-4; D remains unclear. This CDR3 is built from 16 residues. V lost 1 base and J lost 0, with 9 bases in between. CDR3 residues: CASSLVYGSTNEKLFF. The CDR3 nucleotides read TGTGCCAGCAGTTTAGTTTACGGATCAACTAATGAAAAACTGTTTTTT.

The chain joins TRBV6-1 to TRBJ2-5; no clear D. V gave up 6 bases and J gave up 2 bases, with 10 bases separating them. The CDR3 extends over 13 amino acids. Germline lookup yields CDR1 MNHNS and CDR2 SASEGT. The CDR3 loop reads CASRSGPQETQYF. In DNA form, the CDR3 reads TGTGCCAGCAGATCAGGTCCACAAGAGACCCAGTACTTC.